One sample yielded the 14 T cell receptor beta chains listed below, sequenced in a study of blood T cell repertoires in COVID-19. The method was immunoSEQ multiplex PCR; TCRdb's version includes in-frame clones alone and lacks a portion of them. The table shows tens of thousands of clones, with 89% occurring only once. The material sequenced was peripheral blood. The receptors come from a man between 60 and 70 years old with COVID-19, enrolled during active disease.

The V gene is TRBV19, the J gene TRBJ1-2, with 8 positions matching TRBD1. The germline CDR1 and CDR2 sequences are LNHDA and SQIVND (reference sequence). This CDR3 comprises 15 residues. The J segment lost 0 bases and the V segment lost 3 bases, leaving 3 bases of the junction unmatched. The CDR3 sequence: CASSIEGQANYGYTF. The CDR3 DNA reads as TGTGCCAGTAGTATTGAGGGACAGGCTAACTATGGCTACACCTTC.

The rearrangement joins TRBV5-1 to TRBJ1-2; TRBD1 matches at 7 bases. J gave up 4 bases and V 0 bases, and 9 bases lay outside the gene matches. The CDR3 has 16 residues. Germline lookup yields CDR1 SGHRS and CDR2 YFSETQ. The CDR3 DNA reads TGCGCCAGCAGCTTGGAAACAGGGGAAATCAGCTATGGCTACACCTTC. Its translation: CASSLETGEISYGYTF.

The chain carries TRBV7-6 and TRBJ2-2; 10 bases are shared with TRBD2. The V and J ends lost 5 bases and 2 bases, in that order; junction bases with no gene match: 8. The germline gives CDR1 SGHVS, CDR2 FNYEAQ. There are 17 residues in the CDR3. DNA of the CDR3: TGTGCCAGCAGCCACCTTGGGACTAGCGATAACACCGGGGAGCTGTTTTTT. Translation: CASSHLGTSDNTGELFF.

CDR3 amino acids: CASSVEGAPTNEKLFF. The CDR3, as DNA: TGTGCCAGCAGTGTAGAGGGGGCGCCAACTAATGAAAAACTGTTTTTT. The genes are TRBV2 and TRBJ1-4; the match to TRBD1 covers 7 bases. The CDR3 totals 16 residues. Germline CDR1 reads SNHLY; CDR2 reads FYNNEI. The junction had 5 bases not matched to a gene; V was cut back by 4 bases and J by 0 bases.

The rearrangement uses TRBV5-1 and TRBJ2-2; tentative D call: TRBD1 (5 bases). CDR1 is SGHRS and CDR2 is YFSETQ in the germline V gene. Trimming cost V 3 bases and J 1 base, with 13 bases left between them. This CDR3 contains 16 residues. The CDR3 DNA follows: TGCGCCAGCAGCTCATCAGGGCTCAAGAACACCGGGGAGCTGTTTTTT. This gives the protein CASSSSGLKNTGELFF. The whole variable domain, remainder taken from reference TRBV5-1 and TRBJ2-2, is KAGVTQTPRYLIKTRGQQVTLSCSPISGHRSVSWYQQTPGQGLQFLFEYFSETQRNKGNFPGRFSGRQFSNSRSEMNVSTLELGDSALYLCASSSSGLKNTGELFFGEGSRLTVL.

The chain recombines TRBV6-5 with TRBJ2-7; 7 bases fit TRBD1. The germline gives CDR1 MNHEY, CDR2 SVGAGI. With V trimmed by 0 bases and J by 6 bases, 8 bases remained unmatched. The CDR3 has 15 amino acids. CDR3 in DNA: TGTGCCAGCAGTTACTCCCCGACAGGGTCCGCCGAGCAGTACTTC. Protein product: CASSYSPTGSAEQYF.

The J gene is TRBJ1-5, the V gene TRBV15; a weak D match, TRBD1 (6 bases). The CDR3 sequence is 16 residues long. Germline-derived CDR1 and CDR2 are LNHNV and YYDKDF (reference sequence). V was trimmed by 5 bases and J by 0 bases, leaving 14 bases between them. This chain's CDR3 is CATSPRQAYSNQPQHF. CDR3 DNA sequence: TGTGCCACCAGCCCACGACAGGCCTATAGCAATCAGCCCCAGCATTTT.

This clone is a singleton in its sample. CDR3 amino acids: CASSLGTVTGELFF. CDR3 bases: TGCGCCAGCAGCTTGGGGACAGTCACCGGGGAGCTGTTTTTT. The rearrangement links TRBV5-1 to TRBJ2-2; TRBD1 might be the D (6 bases). This CDR3 has 14 amino acids. V lost 0 bases to trimming and J lost 4 bases, with 7 bases between them. Germline assignment: CDR1 SGHRS and CDR2 YFSETQ. Full variable domain (outside the CDR3, taken from reference TRBV5-1 and TRBJ2-2): KAGVTQTPRYLIKTRGQQVTLSCSPISGHRSVSWYQQTPGQGLQFLFEYFSETQRNKGNFPGRFSGRQFSNSRSEMNVSTLELGDSALYLCASSLGTVTGELFFGEGSRLTVL.

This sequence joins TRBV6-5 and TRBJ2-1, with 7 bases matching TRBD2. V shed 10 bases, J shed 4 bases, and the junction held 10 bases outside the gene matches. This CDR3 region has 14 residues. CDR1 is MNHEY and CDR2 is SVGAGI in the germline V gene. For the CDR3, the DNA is TGTGCCACCATCCGGGACTACCCATACAATGAGCAGTTCTTC. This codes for CATIRDYPYNEQFF.

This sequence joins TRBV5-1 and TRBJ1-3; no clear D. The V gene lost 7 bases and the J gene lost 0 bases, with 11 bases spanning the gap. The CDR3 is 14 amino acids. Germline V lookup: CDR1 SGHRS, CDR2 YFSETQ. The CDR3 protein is CASWPGSSGNTIYF. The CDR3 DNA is TGCGCCAGCTGGCCAGGAAGCTCTGGAAACACCATATATTTT.

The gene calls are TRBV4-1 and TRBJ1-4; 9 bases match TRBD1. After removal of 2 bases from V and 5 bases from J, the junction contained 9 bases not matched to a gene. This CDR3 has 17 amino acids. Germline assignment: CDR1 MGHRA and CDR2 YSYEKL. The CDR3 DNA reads TGCGCCAGCAGCCAATCGGGACAGGGAAGGTGGAATGAAAAACTGTTTTTT. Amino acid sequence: CASSQSGQGRWNEKLFF.

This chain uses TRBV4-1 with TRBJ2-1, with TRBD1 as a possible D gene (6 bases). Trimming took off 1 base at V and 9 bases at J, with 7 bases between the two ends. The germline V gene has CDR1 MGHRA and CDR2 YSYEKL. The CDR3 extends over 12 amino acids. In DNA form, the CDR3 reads TGCGCCAGCAGCCAAGTGGGGGCTGAGCAGTTCTTC. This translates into CASSQVGAEQFF.

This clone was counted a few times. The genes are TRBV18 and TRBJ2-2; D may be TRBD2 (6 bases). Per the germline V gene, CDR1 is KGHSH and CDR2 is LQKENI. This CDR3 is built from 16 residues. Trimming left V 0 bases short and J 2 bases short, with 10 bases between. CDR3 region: CASSPPRGSNTGELFF. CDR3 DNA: TGTGCCAGCTCACCACCGCGGGGCAGCAACACCGGGGAGCTGTTTTTT. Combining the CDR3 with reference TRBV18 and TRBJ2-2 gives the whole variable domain NAGVMQNPRHLVRRRGQEARLRCSPMKGHSHVYWYRQLPEEGLKFMVYLQKENIIDESGMPKERFSAEFPKEGPSILRIQQVVRGDSAAYFCASSPPRGSNTGELFFGEGSRLTVL.

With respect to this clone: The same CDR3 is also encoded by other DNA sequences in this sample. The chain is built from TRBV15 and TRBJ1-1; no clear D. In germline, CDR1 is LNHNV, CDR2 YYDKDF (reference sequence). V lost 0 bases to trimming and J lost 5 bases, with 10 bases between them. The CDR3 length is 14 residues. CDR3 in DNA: TGTGCCACCAGCAGAGATCCCGGTCATACTGAAGCTTTCTTT. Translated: CATSRDPGHTEAFF.